The clone carrying this TCR beta chain showed up just a few times. Antigen unknown. The entry originates in a study of cytomegalovirus exposure and HLA in healthy donors. About the research overall: In an early release, HLA-typed donors contributed tens of millions of unique TCR sequences. Among the roughly 400 genotyped donors, approximately 81% were placed in the Caucasian-associated ancestry cluster.

PCR used 60 Vbeta primers and 13 Jbeta primers. TCRdb keeps only in-frame clones here, not all; method: immunoSEQ multiplex PCR. The table lists around 150,000 clones, around 84% of them singletons. Overall study results and limits: Later work associated 16,951 TCR beta sequences with HLA alleles at 0.05 false discovery rate.

V gave up 2 bases and J gave up 6 bases, with 17 bases separating them. Germline values: CDR1 MGHRA, CDR2 YSYEKL. This CDR3 contains 15 residues. This clonotype was sampled from a man aged 18 to 29 in good health and CMV-seronegative. J is TRBJ2-7 and V is TRBV4-1, with D possibly being TRBD2 (6 bases). The sample was PBMCs. The CDR3 loop reads CASSQRDWSRSEQYF. CDR3 sequence (DNA): TGCGCCAGCAGCCAACGGGACTGGAGCAGAAGCGAGCAGTACTTC.